The 15 T cell receptor beta chains listed next were all sequenced from one sample in a study of T cell changes during pregnancy in multiple sclerosis. TCRdb's copy holds only in-frame clones and misses some; the assay was immunoSEQ multiplex PCR. The repertoire holds about 40,000 clones, approximately 88% seen once, with over 5% in the top ten. The material was peripheral blood, obtained in the first trimester of pregnancy. The receptors were sampled from a female donor in good health, enrolled as a control in a pregnancy study.

V gene TRBV14 combines with J gene TRBJ2-7; 10 bases fit TRBD1. J lost 7 bases, V lost 4 bases, and 4 bases had no gene match. Germline assignment: CDR1 SGHDN and CDR2 FVKESK. The CDR3 has 13 residues. This CDR3 reads CASSPGQGDEQYF. As DNA, the CDR3 is TGTGCCAGCAGCCCTGGACAGGGGGATGAGCAGTACTTC. Supplemented by reference TRBV14 and TRBJ2-7, the full variable domain reads EAGVTQFPSHSVIEKGQTVTLRCDPISGHDNLYWYRRVMGKEIKFLLHFVKESKQDESGMPNNRFLAERTGGTYSTLKVQPAELEDSGVYFCASSPGQGDEQYFGPGTRLTVT.

The rearrangement joins TRBV29-1 to TRBJ2-7; D is perhaps TRBD1 (6 bases). The ends were cut back, 4 bases at V and 6 bases at J, with 13 bases in the middle. Germline CDR1 is SQVTM and CDR2 is ANQGSEA. The CDR3 length is 12 residues. The CDR3 nucleotides are TGCAGCGTTGGAGTAGGGGGAGCCGAGCAGTACTTC. Encoded protein: CSVGVGGAEQYF.

The chain employs TRBV14 and TRBJ2-3; 12 nucleotides line up with TRBD2. Germline-derived CDR1 and CDR2 are SGHDN and FVKESK. V was clipped by 5 bases and J by 0 bases; unmatched bases: 6. The CDR3 contains 17 residues. CDR3 protein: CASSTGLAGFSTDTQYF. CDR3 nucleotide sequence: TGTGCCAGCAGCACAGGACTAGCGGGGTTTAGCACAGATACGCAGTATTTT.

The CDR3 loop is CASSSSSGANVLTF. CDR3 DNA sequence: TGTGCCAGCAGTTCCAGCTCTGGGGCCAACGTCCTGACTTTC. The chain has TRBV28 and TRBJ2-6, with no clear D. Germline V gene lookup returns CDR1 MDHEN and CDR2 SYDVKM. The CDR3 has 14 amino acids. V was clipped by 4 bases and J by 0 bases, with 4 bases between them.

The V gene is TRBV4-1, the J gene TRBJ1-1; D possibly corresponds to TRBD1 (5 bases). The CDR3 consists of 15 residues. Germline CDR1 MGHRA, CDR2 YSYEKL. V was shortened by 1 base and J by 2 bases, with 11 bases between the two germline ends. The CDR3 here is CASSQAGGSNTEAFF. DNA of the CDR3: TGCGCCAGCAGCCAAGCCGGGGGGAGTAACACTGAAGCTTTCTTT.

CDR3 residues: CSALSIYSYEQYF. The CDR3 DNA sequence: TGCAGCGCCCTATCTATTTACTCCTACGAGCAGTACTTC. V is TRBV29-1 and J is TRBJ2-5; no clear D gene. The J call is uncertain, as TRBJ2-7 better fits the DNA end. Per the germline V gene, CDR1 is SQVTM and CDR2 is ANQGSEA. The CDR3 covers 13 residues.

The chain uses TRBV6-1 and TRBJ1-6; D gene unclear. V dropped 8 bases and J dropped 7 bases, with 6 bases sitting between them. CDR1 and CDR2 from the germline V gene are MNHNS and SASEGT. The CDR3 extends over 11 amino acids. The CDR3 reads CASDENSPLHF. CDR3 bases: TGTGCCAGCGATGAGAATTCACCCCTCCACTTT.

V gene TRBV19 combines with J gene TRBJ1-5; D may be TRBD1 (5 bases). Germline lookup yields CDR1 LNHDA and CDR2 SQIVND (reference sequence). CDR3 length equals 16 residues. V dropped 5 bases and J dropped 0 bases, with 14 bases sitting between them. CDR3 sequence reads: CASSGRGGYSNQPQHF. CDR3 bases: TGTGCCAGTAGTGGTCGGGGGGGTTATAGCAATCAGCCCCAGCATTTT.

As DNA, the CDR3 is TGTGCCAGCAGTGGTTTTCTAGCGGGGGGGGACAATGAGCAGTTCTTC. It yields the protein CASSGFLAGGDNEQFF. The rearrangement links TRBV2 to TRBJ2-1; 12 bases map to TRBD2. Germline assignment: CDR1 SNHLY and CDR2 FYNNEI. J gave up 5 bases and V 4 bases, and 6 bases lay outside the gene matches. The CDR3 loop spans 16 amino acids.

The rearrangement links TRBV5-5 to TRBJ2-7, with 12 bases fitting TRBD2. Unmatched junction bases numbered 7, after V lost 4 bases and J lost 2 bases. The CDR3 runs 16 residues. Looked up from germline, CDR1 is SGHKS and CDR2 is YYEKEE (reference sequence). The CDR3 is CASSPPSGRDAYEQYF. The CDR3 nucleotides are TGTGCCAGCAGCCCCCCTAGCGGGAGGGACGCCTACGAGCAGTACTTC.

This clone was recorded once. The chain couples TRBV15 to TRBJ1-6; tentatively, D is TRBD1 (6 bases). The CDR3 extends over 16 amino acids. CDR1 and CDR2 from the germline V gene are LNHNV and YYDKDF (reference sequence). Trimming stripped 1 base from V and 7 bases from J, with 14 bases between. CDR3 amino acids: CATSRGGGPNNSPLHF. The CDR3 DNA follows: TGTGCCACCAGCAGAGGTGGGGGCCCCAACAATTCACCCCTCCACTTT.

This clone was observed at least ten times. The genes are TRBV27 and TRBJ2-6; no clear D gene. The germline gives CDR1 MNHEY, CDR2 SMNVEV (reference sequence). The CDR3 runs to 14 residues. Trimming removed 1 base at V and 3 bases at J, with 4 bases between. The CDR3 region is CASSLLYGANVLTF. For the CDR3, the DNA is TGTGCCAGCAGTTTATTGTATGGGGCCAACGTCCTGACTTTC.

The rearrangement uses TRBV18 and TRBJ2-5; D remains unclear. This CDR3 spans 13 amino acids. CDR1 is KGHSH, CDR2 LQKENI, per germline. The V and J ends lost 2 bases and 4 bases respectively, with 8 bases between them. The CDR3 loop is CASSPEPGETQYF. The CDR3 DNA is TGTGCCAGCTCACCAGAACCGGGAGAGACCCAGTACTTC.

This clone turned up a few times. V is TRBV4-3 and J is TRBJ1-1, with 11 bases lining up with TRBD1. The ends lost 5 bases at V and 5 bases at J; junction bases unmatched: 4. Per germline, CDR1 LGHNA and CDR2 YSLEER. CDR3 length equals 14 residues. CDR3 sequence (DNA): TGCGCCAGCAGCGACGGGACAGGGGGGACTGAAGCTTTCTTT. Translated, it gives CASSDGTGGTEAFF.

V and J are TRBV11-2 and TRBJ1-2, with D maybe TRBD1 (5 bases). The germline V gene encodes CDR1 SGHAT and CDR2 FQNNGV. The CDR3 is 15 residues long. The V gene lost 0 bases and the J gene lost 5 bases, with 13 bases spanning the gap. CDR3 sequence (DNA): TGTGCCAGCAGCTTAGATGGGGCCGCAAATTATGGCTACACCTTC. This encodes CASSLDGAANYGYTF.